The 10 T cell receptor beta chains below all came from one sample that was sequenced in a study of T cells in Graves' hyperthyroidism and ophthalmopathy. Amplified TCR beta CDR3 regions derived from RNA transcripts. TCR CDR3 underwent first-round RT-PCR with the HTBI primer set. One entry per CDR3 protein, called by TCRdb with MiXCR from the multiplex PCR reads. Here the sample spans 600,000 to 650,000 distinct CDR3 sequences, 20% being singletons. Sequenced sample: blood. These receptors were obtained from a man aged 25-45 years with Graves' ophthalmopathy.

In this sample, this clonotype turned up a few times. The V call is TRBV28, the J call TRBJ2-6; D remains unclear. This CDR3 has 15 residues. Trimming took off 5 bases at V and 0 bases at J, with 8 bases between the two ends. Germline values: CDR1 MDHEN, CDR2 SYDVKM. The CDR3 here is CASSPRNSGANVLTF. The CDR3 DNA sequence: TGTGCCAGCAGTCCCCGGAACTCTGGGGCCAACGTCCTGACTTTC.

This clonotype was observed a few times. The chain recombines TRBV12-3 or TRBV12-4 with TRBJ2-7, with 10 nucleotides matching TRBD2. The CDR3 is 15 amino acids. J gave up 3 bases and V 7 bases, and 9 bases lay outside the gene matches. DNA of the CDR3: TGTGCCAGCAAGCCCCTAGCGGGGGACTTCTACGAGCAGTACTTC. It codes for CASKPLAGDFYEQYF.

The chain recombines TRBV6-6 with TRBJ1-1; 7 nucleotides match TRBD1. With V trimmed by 0 bases and J by 10 bases, 8 bases remained unmatched. CDR1 is MNHNY and CDR2 is SVGAGI in the germline V gene (reference sequence). CDR3 length equals 14 residues. The CDR3 loop reads CASSYSLQGVPAFF. The CDR3 DNA sequence: TGTGCCAGCAGTTACTCGCTTCAGGGGGTGCCAGCTTTCTTT.

This clonotype was recorded a few times. The chain is built from TRBV19 and TRBJ1-1; a possible D gene is TRBD1 (5 bases). V lost 9 bases and J 3 bases, leaving 11 bases between the germline ends. CDR3 length equals 12 residues. The germline V gene encodes CDR1 LNHDA and CDR2 SQIVND (reference sequence). The CDR3 loop is CASTQGYTEAFF. In DNA form, the CDR3 reads TGTGCCAGCACCCAGGGATACACTGAAGCTTTCTTT.

This rearrangement joins TRBV29-1 to TRBJ2-4; 12 bases are a match to TRBD2. The V gene end was trimmed by 6 bases and the J gene end by 8 bases; junction bases not matched to a gene: 2. This CDR3 has 12 residues. Germline CDR1 SQVTM, CDR2 ANQGSEA. The DNA for the CDR3 is TGCAGCGTCCTAGCGGGAGGGGACATTCAGTACTTC. It translates to CSVLAGGDIQYF.

The chain couples TRBV28 to TRBJ2-7, with D unclear. Deletions cut 5 bases from V and 2 bases from J, with 16 bases between. CDR3 length equals 15 residues. CDR1 and CDR2 (germline): MDHEN, SYDVKM. CDR3 residues: CASSPPSEETYEQYF. CDR3 bases: TGTGCCAGCAGTCCCCCGAGTGAGGAGACCTACGAGCAGTACTTC.

Here the CDR3 DNA reads TGTGCCACCAGCAGCGACGCCGGGACAGAGATCACAGATACGCAGTATTTT. Translating it yields CATSSDAGTEITDTQYF. The J gene is TRBJ2-3, the V gene TRBV15; the match to TRBD1 covers 7 bases. Per germline, CDR1 LNHNV and CDR2 YYDKDF (reference sequence). Trimming took 3 bases from V and 2 from J; bases not matched to a gene: 11. The CDR3 contains 17 residues.

The rearrangement joins TRBV28 to TRBJ1-5, with 7 nucleotides matching TRBD1. This CDR3 is 17 amino acids long. Germline values: CDR1 MDHEN, CDR2 SYDVKM. With 2 bases clipped from V and 1 base from J, the junction kept 8 bases outside the gene matches. The CDR3, as DNA: TGTGCCAGCAGTTTACCTATGACAGGGTACAGCAATCAGCCCCAGCATTTT. Translation: CASSLPMTGYSNQPQHF.

This clonotype was observed a few times. The genes are TRBV6-5 and TRBJ2-1, with 11 bases matching TRBD2. There are 20 residues in the CDR3. The germline V gene has CDR1 MNHEY and CDR2 SVGAGI. V gave up 0 bases and J gave up 7 bases; unmatched junction bases: 17. The CDR3 nucleotides read TGTGCCAGCAGTTACTCGACACGGAAAATAGCGGGAGGGCGAGGAAATGAGCAGTTCTTC. Amino acid sequence: CASSYSTRKIAGGRGNEQFF.

This chain connects TRBV6-1 to TRBJ2-1; 10 bases line up with TRBD2. The CDR3 runs to 19 residues. CDR1 is MNHNS and CDR2 is SASEGT in the germline V gene. V was clipped by 1 base and J by 0 bases; unmatched bases: 9. This CDR3 is CASSEGPQREGLSYNEQFF. The CDR3 DNA reads as TGTGCCAGCAGTGAAGGACCTCAGCGGGAGGGCCTCTCCTACAATGAGCAGTTCTTC.